The T cell receptor (beta chain) described here comes from a study of blood T cell repertoires in COVID-19. Study-level background: Samples representing acute and convalescent COVID-19 were sourced from the United States, Italy and Spain. The analysed material was cDNA or gDNA that came from T cells, B-cell-depleted T cells, or PBMCs.

This CDR3 has 13 amino acids. The junction had 1 base not matched to a gene; V was cut back by 1 base and J by 4 bases. Germline assignment: CDR1 SGHDT and CDR2 YYEEEE. As handled by the study authors: Nucleated cell counts were estimated from reference gene primer amplification. Generated by immunoSEQ multiplex PCR, the TCRdb table keeps only in-frame clones and is missing some. That table is the source of V, J and clone size, and D and trimming were worked out from the DNA. The sample consists of hundreds of thousands of clones, more than 70% of them appearing once. V gene TRBV5-6 combines with J gene TRBJ1-2, with 7 nucleotides matching TRBD1. The sequenced sample consisted of peripheral blood. The receptor comes from a woman aged 45-59 years who had recovered from COVID-19. The CDR3 reads CASSLRDSYGYTF. DNA of the CDR3: TGTGCCAGCAGCTTGCGGGACAGCTATGGCTACACCTTC.